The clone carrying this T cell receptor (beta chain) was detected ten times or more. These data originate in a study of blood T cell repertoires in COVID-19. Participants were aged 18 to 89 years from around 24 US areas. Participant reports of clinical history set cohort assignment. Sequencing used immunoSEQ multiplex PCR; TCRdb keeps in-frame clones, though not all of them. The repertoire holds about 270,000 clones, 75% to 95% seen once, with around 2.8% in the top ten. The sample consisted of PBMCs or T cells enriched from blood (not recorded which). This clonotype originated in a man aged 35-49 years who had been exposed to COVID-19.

CDR3 nucleotide sequence: TGCGCCAGCAGCCAAGAATGGGGGGTAGCTGGGTTATACGAGCAGTACTTC. Protein sequence: CASSQEWGVAGLYEQYF. The chain couples TRBV4-3 to TRBJ2-7; weak D call: TRBD2 (6 bases). The CDR3 sequence is 17 residues long. Germline V gives CDR1 LGHNA, CDR2 YSLEER. V lost 0 bases to trimming and J lost 4 bases, with 19 bases between them.